Below, 13 T cell receptor beta chains from the same sample are listed, as sequenced in a study of identical twins. TCRdb called the 5' RACE reads again in MiXCR, with one record for every CDR3 protein. The sample holds some 1,700,000 distinct CDR3 sequences, less than 40% seen once. Sequenced sample: cord blood. These receptors all stem from a newborn girl in good health.

This clonotype came up a few times. The gene calls are TRBV28 and TRBJ1-6, with TRBD1 as a possible D gene (6 bases). This CDR3 spans 15 amino acids. Trimming stripped 6 bases from V and 2 bases from J, with 11 bases between. Germline CDR1 reads MDHEN; CDR2 reads SYDVKM. This CDR3 reads CASSQQGTYNSPLHF. The CDR3 DNA reads as TGTGCCAGCAGCCAACAGGGCACCTATAATTCACCCCTCCACTTT.

As for this clonotype: One end of the junction does not line up with germline, which may come from a read error. The genes are TRBV13 and TRBJ2-3, with a weak D call TRBD1 (5 bases). This CDR3 has 16 amino acids. From germline, CDR1 is PRHDT and CDR2 FYEKMQ (reference sequence). The CDR3 here is CASSVTPGSSTDTRYF. The CDR3 nucleotides are TGTGCCAGCAGCGTAACCCCAGGGTCAAGCACAGATACGCGGTATTTT.

The J gene is TRBJ2-5, the V gene TRBV28, with 10 bases matching TRBD2. The CDR3 totals 15 residues. Germline CDR1 MDHEN, CDR2 SYDVKM. J was trimmed by 5 bases and V by 8 bases; bases with no gene match: 11. The CDR3 spells CASGRTSGFVETQYF. DNA of the CDR3: TGTGCCAGCGGGCGGACTAGCGGATTTGTCGAGACCCAGTACTTC.

This clonotype was seen only a few times. The chain links TRBV12-3 or TRBV12-4 to TRBJ2-5; the D is unclear. This CDR3 has 14 residues. V was pared by 1 base and J by 4 bases, with 10 bases between. CDR3 amino acids: CASSLVFPGETQYF. The CDR3 DNA reads TGTGCCAGCAGTTTAGTTTTCCCCGGAGAGACCCAGTACTTC.

This clonotype came up a few times. The V call is TRBV6-6, the J call TRBJ1-1; D is perhaps TRBD1 (6 bases). The CDR3 runs 16 residues. V was trimmed by 0 bases and J by 3 bases, leaving 14 bases between them. Germline V gene sequence: CDR1 MNHNY, CDR2 SVGAGI (reference sequence). Here the CDR3 DNA reads TGTGCCAGCAGTTACTCTGTGGGGGCGCGGTACACTGAAGCTTTCTTT. It codes for CASSYSVGARYTEAFF.

This clonotype was seen repeatedly, ten times or more. The chain is built from TRBV28 and TRBJ2-1; D unresolved. V lost 2 bases and J 9 bases, leaving 5 bases between the germline ends. Per the germline V gene, CDR1 is MDHEN and CDR2 is SYDVKM. The CDR3 runs to 11 residues. The CDR3 spells CASSLVFEQFF. CDR3 coding DNA: TGTGCCAGCAGTTTAGTTTTTGAGCAGTTCTTC.

The V gene is TRBV10-2, the J gene TRBJ2-3; TRBD2 matches 11 bases. Looked up from germline, CDR1 is WSHSY and CDR2 is SAAADI. The CDR3 length is 16 residues. V gave up 8 bases and J gave up 0 bases; unmatched junction bases: 7. The CDR3 loop is CASRSGGAGSTDTQYF. As DNA, the CDR3 is TGCGCCAGCCGTAGCGGGGGGGCCGGTAGCACAGATACGCAGTATTTT.

The chain uses TRBV6-5 and TRBJ2-1; tentatively, D is TRBD2 (5 bases). Trimming left V 1 base short and J 9 bases short, with 19 bases between. Germline V CDR1 and CDR2: MNHEY, SVGAGI. The CDR3 is 16 amino acids. The CDR3 sequence: CASSYFPGSERGEQFF. The DNA for the CDR3 is TGTGCCAGCAGTTACTTCCCGGGTTCCGAACGGGGTGAGCAGTTCTTC.

The chain uses TRBV5-1 and TRBJ2-2; no clear D gene. V was pared by 0 bases and J by 3 bases, with 12 bases between. This CDR3 region has 16 residues. The V gene's germline CDR1 is SGHRS and CDR2 YFSETQ. The CDR3 reads CASSLVGFGDTGELFF. The CDR3 DNA is TGCGCCAGCAGCTTGGTGGGATTTGGTGACACCGGGGAGCTGTTTTTT.

The chain has TRBV28 and TRBJ1-6; 8 bases fit TRBD1. Looked up from germline, CDR1 is MDHEN and CDR2 is SYDVKM. J lost 9 bases, V lost 4 bases, and 11 bases had no gene match. The CDR3 sequence is 16 residues long. For the CDR3, the DNA is TGTGCCAGCAGTTCGACAGGGGCTCCCCCGGGTTCACCCCTCCACTTT. Residues: CASSSTGAPPGSPLHF.

On this clonotype itself: A single base separates this from a much larger clone, so it may be a read error. V gene TRBV7-8 combines with J gene TRBJ2-7; no reliable D call. The CDR3 sequence is 14 residues long. From germline, CDR1 is SGHVS and CDR2 FQNEAQ. Here the CDR3 DNA reads TGTGCCGGCAGCCAAGACCTTATCTCCTACGAGCAGTACTTC. Protein: CAGSQDLISYEQYF.

This sequence joins TRBV20-1 and TRBJ1-5, with D maybe TRBD1 (6 bases). The CDR3 has 14 residues. Trimming removed 1 base from V and 3 bases from J, with 10 bases in between. Germline-derived CDR1 and CDR2 are DFQATT and SNEGSKA (reference sequence). CDR3 nucleotides: TGCAGTGCTAGAGCCACAGGGCACAATCAGCCCCAGCATTTT. It specifies CSARATGHNQPQHF.

The V and J genes are TRBV30 and TRBJ2-7; 9 bases align to TRBD1. Germline trimming cut 5 bases from V and 0 bases from J; bases unmatched to any gene: 8. Germline loops: CDR1 GTSNPN, CDR2 SVGIG (reference sequence). The CDR3 is 15 residues long. In DNA, the CDR3 is TGTGCCTGGGCTGGGACAGGGTCGAGCTCCTACGAGCAGTACTTC. Amino acids: CAWAGTGSSSYEQYF.